These 22 T cell receptor beta chains share one sample of origin, sequenced in a study of glioma-infiltrating T cells after dendritic cell vaccination. Method: immunoSEQ multiplex PCR; TCRdb's copy keeps in-frame clones and lacks some. The table has about 58,000 clones, around 85% seen once. The time point denotes: after dendritic cell vaccination, including at tumor progression/relapse. The sample in question was blood, obtained after dendritic cell vaccination. The receptors were sampled from a human donor with glioblastoma.

This rearrangement joins TRBV11-3 to TRBJ2-3, with a tentative D call TRBD2 (6 bases). V lost 1 base to trimming and J lost 1 base, with 12 bases between them. CDR1 is SGHNT, CDR2 YENEEA, per germline. The CDR3 runs 16 residues. The CDR3 reads CASSLGLDWGTDTQYF. CDR3 sequence (DNA): TGTGCCAGCAGCTTAGGACTAGATTGGGGCACAGATACGCAGTATTTT.

The count of this clone is one. This chain joins TRBV9 and TRBJ2-2; 14 nucleotides align to TRBD2. The CDR3 is 17 residues long. Per the germline V gene, CDR1 is SGDLS and CDR2 is YYNGEE. V lost 6 bases, J lost 5 bases, and 9 bases stayed unmatched. The CDR3 DNA sequence: TGTGCCAGCACCGGGACTAGCGGGGGCTTGGGGACCGGGGAGCTGTTTTTT. It encodes CASTGTSGGLGTGELFF.

The rearrangement uses TRBV7-9 and TRBJ2-7; 10 nucleotides align to TRBD2. This CDR3 is 16 amino acids long. The junction had 13 bases not matched to a gene; V was cut back by 4 bases and J by 7 bases. Germline-derived CDR1 and CDR2 are SEHNR and FQNEAQ (reference sequence). CDR3 nucleotides: TGTGCCAGCAGCTGGGTCGGCAGCGGGGGGGCGTATGAGCAGTACTTC. Amino acid sequence: CASSWVGSGGAYEQYF. The complete variable domain, with remaining parts taken from reference TRBV7-9 and TRBJ2-7, reads DTGVSQNPRHKITKRGQNVTFRCDPISEHNRLYWYRQTLGQGPEFLTYFQNEAQLEKSRLLSDRFSAERPKGSFSTLEIQRTEQGDSAMYLCASSWVGSGGAYEQYFGPGTRLTVT.

As regards this clone: One end of the junction is discordant with germline, which a read error may explain. The V call is TRBV7-7, the J call TRBJ2-5; 7 nucleotides match TRBD2. Looked up from germline, CDR1 is SSHAT and CDR2 is FNYEAQ (reference sequence). CDR3 length equals 14 residues. CDR3 DNA sequence: TGTGCTAGCAGCCCCGGACTAGACGCAGGGACCCAGTACTTC. Translated, it gives CASSPGLDAGTQYF.

The genes are TRBV5-1 and TRBJ1-2; D unclear. Germline V CDR1 and CDR2: SGHRS, YFSETQ. V was pared by 0 bases and J by 2 bases, with 14 bases between. This CDR3 is built from 16 residues. The CDR3 sequence is CASSLAFVAGNYGYTF. CDR3 in DNA: TGCGCCAGCAGCTTGGCCTTTGTAGCGGGCAACTATGGCTACACCTTC.

The chain recombines TRBV7-2 with TRBJ1-1; D is unclear. The CDR3 has 14 amino acids. The germline V gene encodes CDR1 SGHTA and CDR2 FQGNSA. Between the trimmed V and J ends, which lost 4 bases and 3 bases, there was a span of 12 bases. The CDR3 DNA reads TGTGCCAGCAGCTCCCTACCTGAGGACACTGAAGCTTTCTTT. Translation gives CASSSLPEDTEAFF.

This sequence joins TRBV9 and TRBJ1-1; D might be TRBD1 (5 bases). Trimming took off 4 bases at V and 2 bases at J, with 9 bases between the two ends. Germline values: CDR1 SGDLS, CDR2 YYNGEE. The CDR3 totals 13 residues. CDR3 in amino acids: CASSTTVNTEAFF. CDR3 nucleotide sequence: TGTGCCAGCAGCACGACAGTTAACACTGAAGCTTTCTTT. Full variable domain (outside the CDR3, taken from reference TRBV9 and TRBJ1-1): DSGVTQTPKHLITATGQRVTLRCSPRSGDLSVYWYQQSLDQGLQFLIQYYNGEERAKGNILERFSAQQFPDLHSELNLSSLELGDSALYFCASSTTVNTEAFFGQGTRLTVV.

The chain uses TRBV7-9 and TRBJ2-5, with 10 nucleotides matching TRBD2. V was pared by 10 bases and J by 3 bases, with 17 bases of the junction left unmatched. CDR1 SEHNR and CDR2 FQNEAQ come from the germline V gene (reference sequence). CDR3 length: 17 residues. This CDR3 is CATSSYGLAGAKETQYF. The CDR3 nucleotides are TGTGCCACTAGCAGCTACGGGCTAGCGGGGGCTAAAGAGACCCAGTACTTC. The full variable domain, in which reference TRBV7-9 and TRBJ2-5 provide the parts outside the CDR3, is DTGVSQNPRHKITKRGQNVTFRCDPISEHNRLYWYRQTLGQGPEFLTYFQNEAQLEKSRLLSDRFSAERPKGSFSTLEIQRTEQGDSAMYLCATSSYGLAGAKETQYFGPGTRLLVL.

The chain recombines TRBV29-1 with TRBJ1-4, with no clear D. CDR3 length: 11 amino acids. Germline V gene lookup returns CDR1 SQVTM and CDR2 ANQGSEA. The V gene lost 3 bases and the J gene lost 8 bases, with 7 bases spanning the gap. The CDR3 DNA reads TGCAGCGTTGAGAGGGCAGAAAAACTGTTTTTT. Translating gives CSVERAEKLFF.

The chain recombines TRBV11-2 with TRBJ2-7, with TRBD2 matching 10 bases. The trim removed 6 bases at V and 3 bases at J, leaving 5 bases unmatched. The CDR3 is 14 amino acids. Germline lookup yields CDR1 SGHAT and CDR2 FQNNGV. For the CDR3, the DNA is TGTGCCAGCAGACAACTAGCGGGGATCTACGAGCAGTACTTC. Translation gives CASRQLAGIYEQYF.

This chain joins TRBV19 and TRBJ2-3, with D perhaps TRBD2 (6 bases). Germline V gene data show CDR1 as LNHDA and CDR2 as SQIVND (reference sequence). This CDR3 comprises 15 residues. Between the trimmed V and J ends, which lost 8 bases and 0 bases, there was a span of 15 bases. CDR3 sequence reads: CASEDIADSTDTQYF. The DNA for the CDR3 is TGTGCCAGTGAGGATATAGCGGATAGCACAGATACGCAGTATTTT.

The chain is built from TRBV4-3 and TRBJ2-7, with TRBD2 identical over 11 bases. Germline CDR1 and CDR2: LGHNA and YSLEER. Trimming took 10 bases from V and 2 from J; bases not matched to a gene: 22. The CDR3 consists of 19 residues. CDR3 nucleotide sequence: TGCGCCACCTCCGAGGGGGGATCTAGCGGGGGGCCCCCGGCCTACGAGCAGTACTTC. This sequence encodes CATSEGGSSGGPPAYEQYF.

This chain links TRBV30 with TRBJ1-5; TRBD1 is a possible D gene (5 bases). Germline CDR1 is GTSNPN and CDR2 is SVGIG (reference sequence). The length of the CDR3 is 13 residues. The V and J ends lost 2 bases and 6 bases respectively, with 11 bases between them. The CDR3 DNA sequence: TGTGCCTGGAGTCTCCAGGGAGGTCAGCCCCAGCATTTT. Amino acid sequence: CAWSLQGGQPQHF. The variable domain in full, completed from reference TRBV30 and TRBJ1-5, reads SQTIHQWPATLVQPVGSPLSLECTVEGTSNPNLYWYRQAAGRGLQLLFYSVGIGQISSEVPQNLSASRPQDRQFILSSKKLLLSDSGFYLCAWSLQGGQPQHFGDGTRLSIL.

The gene calls are TRBV5-4 and TRBJ1-2; D not resolved. The CDR3 spans 13 residues. The germline gives CDR1 SGHNT, CDR2 YYREEE (reference sequence). The V gene lost 0 bases and the J gene lost 2 bases, with 5 bases spanning the gap. CDR3 coding DNA: TGTGCCAGCAGCTTGGGACTGAACTATGGCTACACCTTC. Its translation: CASSLGLNYGYTF.

The J gene is TRBJ2-1, the V gene TRBV5-6; D is perhaps TRBD2 (5 bases). Germline V lookup: CDR1 SGHDT, CDR2 YYEEEE. CDR3 length: 15 residues. V lost 4 bases and J 10 bases, leaving 21 bases between the germline ends. The CDR3 DNA is TGTGCCAGCAGCCAGGAACGGGAACCCATCATAGAGCAGTTCTTC. It is translated as CASSQEREPIIEQFF.

CDR3 bases: TGTGCCAGCAGCGGCGCTCGCGGGGGGACCAGCTCCTACAATGAGCAGTTCTTC. Residues: CASSGARGGTSSYNEQFF. The V call is TRBV9, the J call TRBJ2-1; 8 nucleotides line up with TRBD2. Germline values: CDR1 SGDLS, CDR2 YYNGEE. The V gene end was trimmed by 3 bases and the J gene end by 0 bases; junction bases not matched to a gene: 11. The CDR3 runs to 18 residues.

CDR3 protein: CATRGFSGGRGDTQYF. The CDR3 nucleotides are TGTGCCACCCGGGGGTTTAGCGGGGGGCGGGGAGATACGCAGTATTTT. The J gene is TRBJ2-3, the V gene TRBV28, with 10 bases that match TRBD2. The CDR3 totals 16 residues. V shed 10 bases, J shed 5 bases, and the junction held 15 bases outside the gene matches. CDR1 and CDR2 (germline): MDHEN, SYDVKM.

J is TRBJ2-3 and V is TRBV7-2, with 8 bases lining up with TRBD2. Germline CDR1 and CDR2: SGHTA and FQGNSA. V trimming: 4 bases; J trimming: 2 bases; junction bases outside the gene matches: 2. This CDR3 has 14 residues. In DNA, the CDR3 is TGTGCCAGCAGCTCGGGGGGGCTCACAGATACGCAGTATTTT. It encodes CASSSGGLTDTQYF.

The chain recombines TRBV15 with TRBJ1-5; possible D gene TRBD1, 6 bases. V was clipped by 6 bases and J by 4 bases, with 16 bases between them. Germline CDR1 is LNHNV and CDR2 is YYDKDF (reference sequence). This CDR3 has 15 residues. CDR3 loop: CATRDPGHANQPQHF. The CDR3 DNA follows: TGTGCCACCAGAGACCCGGGACATGCAAATCAGCCCCAGCATTTT. Full variable domain (rest looked up from reference TRBV15 and TRBJ1-5): DAMVIQNPRYQVTQFGKPVTLSCSQTLNHNVMYWYQQKSSQAPKLLFHYYDKDFNNEADTPDNFQSRRPNTSFCFLDIRSPGLGDTAMYLCATRDPGHANQPQHFGDGTRLSIL.

This CDR3 is CASSFGGNNEQFF. In DNA, the CDR3 is TGCGCCAGCAGCTTCGGCGGAAACAATGAGCAGTTCTTC. The chain joins TRBV5-1 to TRBJ2-1, with no clear D. Germline CDR1 SGHRS, CDR2 YFSETQ. There are 13 residues in the CDR3. The V gene lost 2 bases and the J gene lost 5 bases, with 8 bases spanning the gap.

The chain couples TRBV11-2 to TRBJ2-2, with TRBD1 matching 10 bases. Germline V CDR1 and CDR2: SGHAT, FQNNGV. The J segment lost 5 bases and the V segment lost 5 bases, leaving 5 bases of the junction unmatched. The CDR3 extends over 15 amino acids. CDR3 DNA: TGTGCCAGCAGCCCGACAGGGGGCTTTACCGGGGAGCTGTTTTTT. As protein: CASSPTGGFTGELFF.

The chain joins TRBV9 to TRBJ2-2; 15 bases are a match to TRBD2. J gave up 6 bases and V 0 bases, and 6 bases lay outside the gene matches. In germline, CDR1 is SGDLS, CDR2 YYNGEE. CDR3 length: 18 amino acids. For the CDR3, the DNA is TGTGCCAGCAGCGTAGGGACTAGCGGGGGGGCCCGGGCCGGGGAGCTGTTTTTT. Its protein is CASSVGTSGGARAGELFF.